This T cell receptor beta chain stems from a study of human T cells and chemical hapten exposure. Study information: Small discrepancies in pooled library volume mainly accounted for the varying TCR yields per sample.

In regard to this clonotype: The antigen remains undetermined.

General study points: Healthy individuals' immune responses may differ from those of donors, who had alopecia.

This CDR3 comprises 19 residues. Germline V gene lookup returns CDR1 SNHLY and CDR2 FYNNEI. V shed 2 bases and J shed 0 bases, with 17 bases lying between them. In TCRdb, the RACE reads were re-called with MiXCR into one record per CDR3 protein. The table includes about 340,000 distinct CDR3 sequences, roughly 6.9% detected once. Time point in this sample: patch test 1, 2 weeks after DPC sensitization. Treatment reported: therapeutic diphenylcyclopropenone sensitization with weekly scalp DPC. The template was total RNA from unfractionated whole blood. J is TRBJ2-6 and V is TRBV2, with a tentative D call TRBD2 (5 bases). This sequence was found in a woman aged 18-29 years with alopecia areata. Some clones in this sample may be carry-over from other donors' samples. This specimen was whole blood, taken in connection with sensitization to the hapten diphenylcyclopropenone (DPC). CDR3 nucleotides: TGTGCCAGCAGTGAACGATATAAAGGACTTTTCTCTGGGGCCAACGTCCTGACTTTC. Its protein is CASSERYKGLFSGANVLTF.